This T cell receptor (beta chain) emerged from a study of cytomegalovirus exposure and HLA in healthy donors. Overall study context: Early released data had around 79 million unique TCRs, all coming from HLA-typed donors.

For this clone: Its antigen is not known.

General study results and limits: Rarity characterized most TCR sequences, yet some public TCRs appeared in many donors. For TCR beta chains, V- and J-gene trimming was later linked to a missense DCLRE1C variant.

The CDR3 sequence is 14 residues long. Germline V gives CDR1 SGHTA, CDR2 FQGNSA. Deletions cut 5 bases from V and 6 bases from J, with 17 bases between. Unrecorded immune exposure was likely among donors, who were nominally healthy when sampled. The PCR used 60 Vbeta and 13 Jbeta primers. Libraries were prepared by immunoSEQ multiplex PCR; TCRdb keeps only in-frame clonotypes and omits some of them. This table has over 200,000 clones, approximately 84% appearing once. The TCR comes from a woman aged 40 to 50 in good health and CMV-seronegative. The chain links TRBV7-2 to TRBJ2-7, with a possible D match to TRBD2 (6 bases). Sequenced: PBMCs. The DNA for the CDR3 is TGTGCCAGCAGCGCCCCGGGACTGCTACGCGAGCAGTACTTC. It translates to CASSAPGLLREQYF.